This T cell receptor (beta chain) comes out of a study of T cells in Graves' hyperthyroidism and ophthalmopathy. This clonotype was found a few times. Its antigen is unidentified. TCR beta CDR3 regions were amplified from RNA. When the TCR CDR3 underwent first-round RT-PCR, the HTBI primer set was used. TCRdb re-derived calls from the multiplex PCR reads in MiXCR, one entry per CDR3 protein. The repertoire holds under 650,000 distinct CDR3 sequences, with around 15% as singletons. Study results and limitations: A model of 13 V-J pairs discriminated ophthalmopathy from stable hyperthyroidism. In the blood, most expanded thyroid clonotypes above 0.001 appeared as well.

Germline values: CDR1 DFQATT, CDR2 SNEGSKA (reference sequence). The CDR3 has 16 residues. V was pared by 2 bases and J by 6 bases, with 8 bases of the junction left unmatched. Graves' hyperthyroidism showing no ophthalmopathy progression within 18 months was considered stable. Together with thyroid ultrasound, orbital computed tomography, serum thyroxine and TRAb, clinical symptoms were used for diagnoses. The sample comprised blood. The chain combines TRBV20-1 with TRBJ2-1, with TRBD2 matching 12 bases. This TCR was recovered from a woman aged 30 to 39 with Graves' hyperthyroidism. The CDR3 here is CSARLRGLAGANEQFF. For the CDR3, the DNA is TGCAGTGCTAGACTCAGGGGACTAGCGGGTGCCAATGAGCAGTTCTTC.